This T cell receptor (beta chain) was obtained from a study of T cells in Graves' hyperthyroidism and ophthalmopathy. Researchers amplified the TCR beta CDR3 regions from RNA transcripts. The HTBI set primed first-round TCR CDR3 RT-PCR. MiXCR was run by TCRdb on the multiplex PCR reads, yielding one entry per CDR3 protein. The data hold 500,000 or so distinct CDR3 sequences, with about 15% observed a single time. This clonotype has at least ten counts. The CDR3 is 14 residues long. Germline loops: CDR1 SGDLS, CDR2 YYNGEE. V was clipped by 3 bases and J by 2 bases, with 12 bases between them. The source is a woman between 18 and 29 years old with Graves' ophthalmopathy. The sample taken for sequencing was blood. This chain connects TRBV9 to TRBJ2-7; D is unresolved. The CDR3 is CASSGTLPPYEQYF. CDR3 nucleotides: TGTGCCAGCAGCGGGACGCTTCCACCCTACGAGCAGTACTTC.